The 23 T cell receptor beta chains reported below all come from one sample, sequenced in a study of blood T cell repertoires in COVID-19 (dated by TCRdb to 2020 to 2022). Library method: the immunoSEQ multiplex PCR assay. TCRdb carries this immuneACCESS record with in-frame sequences only. Its versions omit some clonotypes, under half of them owing to an unresolved V gene in the studies checked, with the rest unexplained. Present in this sample are 250,000 to 350,000 clones, roughly 87% of which were seen just once. Roughly 2.3% of the sample rests with the top ten. The sequencing sample was made of peripheral blood. The origin of the receptors is a man aged 18 to 35 with active or convalescent COVID-19.

The V call is TRBV27, the J call TRBJ1-1; D might be TRBD1 (5 bases). The CDR3 has 14 residues. V lost 7 bases and J lost 4, with 16 bases in between. Germline V gene data show CDR1 as MNHEY and CDR2 as SMNVEV (reference sequence). The CDR3 loop is CASIVTYRGTEAFF. CDR3 in DNA: TGTGCCAGCATAGTCACGTATAGGGGCACTGAAGCTTTCTTT.

V and J are TRBV28 and TRBJ1-5; D might be TRBD1 (6 bases). Germline CDR1 is MDHEN and CDR2 is SYDVKM. The CDR3 consists of 15 residues. With 3 bases removed from V and 5 bases from J, the gap between germline ends came to 14 bases. This CDR3 reads CASSFRGRDHQPQHF. DNA of the CDR3: TGTGCCAGCAGTTTCAGGGGCAGGGATCATCAGCCCCAGCATTTT.

The gene calls are TRBV5-6 and TRBJ2-4; weak D call: TRBD2 (6 bases). The CDR3 length is 14 residues. CDR1 and CDR2 (germline): SGHDT, YYEEEE. The V and J ends lost 5 bases and 9 bases respectively, with 18 bases between them. CDR3 loop: CASSPGGVSVIQYF. In DNA form, the CDR3 reads TGTGCCAGCAGTCCGGGCGGGGTGTCGGTCATTCAGTACTTC.

The chain has TRBV7-9 and TRBJ2-3, with no clear D. The germline CDR1 and CDR2 sequences are SEHNR and FQNEAQ (reference sequence). V lost 5 bases, J lost 5 bases, and 8 bases lay in between. This CDR3 is 12 amino acids long. The CDR3 DNA reads as TGTGCCAGCAGCCTCTTCGGAGATACGCAGTATTTT. Translation: CASSLFGDTQYF. Filled out from reference TRBV7-9 and TRBJ2-3, the complete variable domain reads DTGVSQNPRHKITKRGQNVTFRCDPISEHNRLYWYRQTLGQGPEFLTYFQNEAQLEKSRLLSDRFSAERPKGSFSTLEIQRTEQGDSAMYLCASSLFGDTQYFGPGTRLTVL.

The chain is built from TRBV7-2 and TRBJ1-2; no clear D gene. Trimming removed 0 bases at V and 4 bases at J, with 12 bases between. Germline CDR1 SGHTA, CDR2 FQGNSA. This CDR3 is 15 amino acids long. CDR3 sequence (DNA): TGTGCCAGCAGCTTAGCCCCAGAGGGTGTCTATGGCTACACCTTC. Its translation is CASSLAPEGVYGYTF.

CDR3 region: CASSRTGFTEAFF. CDR3 coding DNA: TGTGCCAGCAGCCGGACAGGTTTCACTGAAGCTTTCTTT. V gene TRBV27 combines with J gene TRBJ1-1; 7 nucleotides align to TRBD1. The V gene end was trimmed by 6 bases and the J gene end by 4 bases; junction bases not matched to a gene: 5. Germline loops: CDR1 MNHEY, CDR2 SMNVEV (reference sequence). The CDR3 consists of 13 residues.

The chain is built from TRBV7-9 and TRBJ2-7; D unresolved. The CDR3 loop spans 15 amino acids. Deletions cut 5 bases from V and 0 bases from J, with 14 bases between. CDR1 and CDR2 from the germline V gene are SEHNR and FQNEAQ (reference sequence). The CDR3, as DNA: TGTGCCAGCAGCCCCCCCGGCGGTACCTCCTACGAGCAGTACTTC. Protein sequence: CASSPPGGTSYEQYF.

The chain has TRBV6-5 and TRBJ2-5, with D unclear. Trimming took off 3 bases at V and 0 bases at J, with 8 bases between the two ends. CDR3 length: 14 residues. The V gene's germline CDR1 is MNHEY and CDR2 SVGAGI. CDR3 nucleotides: TGTGCCAGCAGTTATGGCGGAGACCAAGAGACCCAGTACTTC. This codes for CASSYGGDQETQYF.

The chain employs TRBV19 and TRBJ2-3, with TRBD1 as a possible D gene (5 bases). CDR1 is LNHDA and CDR2 is SQIVND in the germline V gene (reference sequence). Deletions cut 6 bases from V and 3 bases from J, with 13 bases between. The length of the CDR3 is 14 residues. The CDR3 nucleotides are TGTGCCAGTAGCAGGGTCTTTGGAACAGATACGCAGTATTTT. This sequence encodes CASSRVFGTDTQYF.

CDR3 DNA: TGTGCCACCAGCGTCGGGGGGGCGGGAAAAGAGACCCAGTACTTC. The encoded protein is CATSVGGAGKETQYF. The V gene is TRBV15, the J gene TRBJ2-5, with TRBD2 identical over 8 bases. The CDR3 length is 15 residues. V was clipped by 5 bases and J by 3 bases; unmatched bases: 8. Germline CDR1 is LNHNV and CDR2 is YYDKDF (reference sequence).

This clone came up once. V and J are TRBV6-5 and TRBJ2-3; D not certain. Germline CDR1 is MNHEY and CDR2 is SVGAGI. V was trimmed by 6 bases and J by 1 base, leaving 11 bases between them. There are 14 residues in the CDR3. The CDR3 nucleotides are TGTGCCAGCAGGACCTCACGGGGCACAGATACGCAGTATTTT. It yields the protein CASRTSRGTDTQYF.

The V call is TRBV19, the J call TRBJ2-1; TRBD1 is a possible D gene (5 bases). Trimming stripped 4 bases from V and 9 bases from J, with 13 bases between. There are 13 residues in the CDR3. Germline CDR1 LNHDA, CDR2 SQIVND (reference sequence). CDR3 in amino acids: CASSTSSDSEQFF. CDR3 nucleotide sequence: TGTGCCAGTAGTACCAGCTCAGACAGTGAGCAGTTCTTC.

The chain has TRBV5-4 and TRBJ1-1; D uncertain. Germline CDR1 reads SGHNT; CDR2 reads YYREEE (reference sequence). V lost 5 bases, J lost 1 base, and 6 bases lay in between. There are 12 residues in the CDR3. The CDR3 spells CASREGNTEAFF. In nucleotides, the CDR3 is TGTGCCAGCAGGGAGGGGAACACTGAAGCTTTCTTT.

This clone was counted only a few times. The rearrangement joins TRBV18 to TRBJ2-3, with TRBD2 matching 10 bases. J was trimmed by 8 bases and V by 0 bases; bases with no gene match: 5. CDR1 KGHSH and CDR2 LQKENI come from the germline V gene. This CDR3 is built from 15 residues. CDR3 nucleotide sequence: TGTGCCAGCTCACCACCGGCTAGCGGGGGAGTTACGCAGTATTTT. Translating gives CASSPPASGGVTQYF.

V and J are TRBV20-1 and TRBJ2-1; D call uncertain. The CDR3 covers 11 residues. V lost 1 base and J lost 8, with 6 bases in between. CDR1 is DFQATT, CDR2 SNEGSKA, per germline (reference sequence). The chain's CDR3 is CSARATYEQFF. The CDR3, as DNA: TGCAGTGCTAGAGCTACCTATGAGCAGTTCTTC.

The gene calls are TRBV28 and TRBJ1-1; the D gene is possibly TRBD1 (6 bases). The germline V gene has CDR1 MDHEN and CDR2 SYDVKM. Between the trimmed V and J ends, which lost 8 bases and 4 bases, there was a span of 17 bases. The CDR3 consists of 14 residues. CDR3 in DNA: TGTGCCAGCGGTCGGGGGGGCAGTATCACTGAAGCTTTCTTT. Protein sequence: CASGRGGSITEAFF.

The CDR3 DNA reads as TGTGCCAGCAGAAACAGAGGGGGGGATGAAGCTTTCTTT. Translated: CASRNRGGDEAFF. The rearrangement links TRBV13 to TRBJ1-1, with TRBD1 as a possible D gene (6 bases). Germline V gene sequence: CDR1 PRHDT, CDR2 FYEKMQ (reference sequence). The CDR3 totals 13 residues. V was cut by 6 bases and J by 7 bases, with 15 bases left in between.

The chain combines TRBV27 with TRBJ1-2; perhaps TRBD1 as D (5 bases). Germline V gene data show CDR1 as MNHEY and CDR2 as SMNVEV (reference sequence). Trimming took 3 bases from V and 4 from J, leaving 18 bases between them. This CDR3 is built from 16 residues. The CDR3 DNA is TGTGCCAGCAGTTTTGCAGGGCCCCACGAAGGCTATGGCTACACCTTC. It is translated as CASSFAGPHEGYGYTF.

The chain joins TRBV7-9 to TRBJ2-7, with 9 bases lining up with TRBD1. CDR3 length: 14 residues. CDR1 SEHNR and CDR2 FQNEAQ come from the germline V gene (reference sequence). V was pared by 8 bases and J by 0 bases, with 5 bases of the junction left unmatched. This chain's CDR3 is CASQRDRDSYEQYF. The CDR3 bases are TGTGCCAGCCAACGGGACAGGGACTCCTACGAGCAGTACTTC.

V gene TRBV19 combines with J gene TRBJ2-1, with TRBD2 as a possible D gene (5 bases). CDR1 is LNHDA and CDR2 is SQIVND in the germline V gene (reference sequence). The CDR3 consists of 10 residues. The DNA for the CDR3 is TGTGCTACGGGGAGCAATGAGCAGTTCTTC. This gives the protein CATGSNEQFF.

The chain uses TRBV28 and TRBJ2-3; D not resolved. Trimming took off 3 bases at V and 0 bases at J, with 7 bases between the two ends. The V gene's germline CDR1 is MDHEN and CDR2 SYDVKM. The CDR3 sequence is 14 residues long. The CDR3 loop reads CASSFSGSTDTQYF. The CDR3 nucleotides are TGTGCCAGCAGTTTCTCCGGTAGCACAGATACGCAGTATTTT.

The rearrangement uses TRBV28 and TRBJ1-5; TRBD1 is a possible D gene (6 bases). CDR1 is MDHEN and CDR2 is SYDVKM in the germline V gene. The CDR3 length is 16 residues. Trimming pared 5 bases from V and 7 bases from J, leaving 21 bases between. CDR3 in amino acids: CASSDGDNRSMQPQHF. In nucleotides, the CDR3 is TGTGCCAGCAGTGATGGGGACAATCGTAGTATGCAGCCCCAGCATTTT.

The V gene is TRBV6-5, the J gene TRBJ2-7; 7 bases line up with TRBD1. The junction had 9 bases not matched to a gene; V was cut back by 10 bases and J by 6 bases. Germline CDR1 is MNHEY and CDR2 is SVGAGI. The CDR3 runs 12 residues. For the CDR3, the DNA is TGTGCCACGAGACAGGGTTCAGTCGAGCAGTACTTC. Protein product: CATRQGSVEQYF.